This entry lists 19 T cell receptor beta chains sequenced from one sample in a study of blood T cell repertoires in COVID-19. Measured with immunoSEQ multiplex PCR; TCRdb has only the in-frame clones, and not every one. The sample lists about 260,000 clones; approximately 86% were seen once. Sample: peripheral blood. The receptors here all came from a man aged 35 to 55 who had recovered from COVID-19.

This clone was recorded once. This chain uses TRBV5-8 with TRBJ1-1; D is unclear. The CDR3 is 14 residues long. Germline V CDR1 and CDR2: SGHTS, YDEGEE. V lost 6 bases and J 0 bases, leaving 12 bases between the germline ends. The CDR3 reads CASTYPHLNTEAFF. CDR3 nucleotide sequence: TGTGCCAGCACCTACCCCCATTTGAACACTGAAGCTTTCTTT.

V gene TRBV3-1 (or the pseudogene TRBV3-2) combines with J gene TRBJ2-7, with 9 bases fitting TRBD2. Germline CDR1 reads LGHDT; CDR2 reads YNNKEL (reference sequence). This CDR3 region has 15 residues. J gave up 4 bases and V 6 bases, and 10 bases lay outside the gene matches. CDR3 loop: CASSFVAGARYEQYF. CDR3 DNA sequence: TGTGCCAGCAGTTTTGTAGCGGGAGCGCGATACGAGCAGTACTTC.

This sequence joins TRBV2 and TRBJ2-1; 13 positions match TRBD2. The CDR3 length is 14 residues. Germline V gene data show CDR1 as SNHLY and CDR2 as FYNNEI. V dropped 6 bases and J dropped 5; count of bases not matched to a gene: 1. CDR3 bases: TGTGCCAGCAGCGGACTAGCGGGGGACAATGAGCAGTTCTTC. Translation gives CASSGLAGDNEQFF.

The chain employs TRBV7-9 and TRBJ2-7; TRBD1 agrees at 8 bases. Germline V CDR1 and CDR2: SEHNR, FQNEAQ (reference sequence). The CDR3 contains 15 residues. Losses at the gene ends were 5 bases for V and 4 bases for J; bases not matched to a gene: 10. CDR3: CASSQTGARNYEQYF. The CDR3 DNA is TGTGCCAGCAGCCAGACAGGGGCCCGTAATTACGAGCAGTACTTC.

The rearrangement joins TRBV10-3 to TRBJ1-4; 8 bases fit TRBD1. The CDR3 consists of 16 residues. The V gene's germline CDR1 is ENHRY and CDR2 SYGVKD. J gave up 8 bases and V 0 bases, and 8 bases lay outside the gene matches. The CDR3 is CAISESFRGLEEKLFF. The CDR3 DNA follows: TGTGCCATCAGTGAGTCTTTCAGGGGGCTAGAGGAAAAACTGTTTTTT.

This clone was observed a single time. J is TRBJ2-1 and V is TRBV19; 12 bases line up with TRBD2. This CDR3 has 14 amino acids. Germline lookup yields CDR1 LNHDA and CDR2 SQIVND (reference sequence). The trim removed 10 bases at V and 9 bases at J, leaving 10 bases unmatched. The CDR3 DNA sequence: TGTGCCACCCAGACTAGCGGGGGTAGGAGTGAGCAGTTCTTC. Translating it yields CATQTSGGRSEQFF.

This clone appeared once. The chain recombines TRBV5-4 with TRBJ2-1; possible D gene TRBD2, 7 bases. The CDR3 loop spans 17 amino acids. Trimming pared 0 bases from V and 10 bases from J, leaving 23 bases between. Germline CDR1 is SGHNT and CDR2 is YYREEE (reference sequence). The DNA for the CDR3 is TGTGCCAGCAGCTTGGTTGTGGGGGGGGCCCATCACATAGAGCAGTTCTTC. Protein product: CASSLVVGGAHHIEQFF.

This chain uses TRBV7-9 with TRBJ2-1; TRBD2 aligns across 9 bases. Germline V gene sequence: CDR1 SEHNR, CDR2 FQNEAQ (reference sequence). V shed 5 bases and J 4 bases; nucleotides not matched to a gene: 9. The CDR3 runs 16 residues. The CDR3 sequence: CASSPRSGGIYNEQFF. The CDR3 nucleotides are TGTGCCAGCAGCCCCCGAAGCGGGGGGATTTACAATGAGCAGTTCTTC.

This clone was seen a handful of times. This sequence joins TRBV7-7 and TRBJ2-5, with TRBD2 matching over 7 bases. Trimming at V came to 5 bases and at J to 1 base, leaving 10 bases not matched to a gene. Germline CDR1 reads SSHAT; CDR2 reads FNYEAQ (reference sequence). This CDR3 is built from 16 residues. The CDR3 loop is CASSQMPGRAQETQYF. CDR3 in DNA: TGTGCCAGCAGCCAAATGCCAGGGAGGGCCCAAGAGACCCAGTACTTC.

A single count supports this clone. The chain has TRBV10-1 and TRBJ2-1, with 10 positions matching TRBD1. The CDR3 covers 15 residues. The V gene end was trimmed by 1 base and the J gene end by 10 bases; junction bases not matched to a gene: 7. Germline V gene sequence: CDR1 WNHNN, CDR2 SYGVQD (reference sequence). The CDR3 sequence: CASSEWTGGIGEQFF. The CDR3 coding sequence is TGCGCCAGCAGTGAGTGGACAGGGGGGATCGGGGAGCAGTTCTTC.

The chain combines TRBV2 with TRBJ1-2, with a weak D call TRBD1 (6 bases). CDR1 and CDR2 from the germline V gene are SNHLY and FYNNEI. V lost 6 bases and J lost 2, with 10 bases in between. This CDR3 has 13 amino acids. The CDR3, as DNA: TGTGCCAGCAGACAGACAGGCAACTATGGCTACACCTTC. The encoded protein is CASRQTGNYGYTF.

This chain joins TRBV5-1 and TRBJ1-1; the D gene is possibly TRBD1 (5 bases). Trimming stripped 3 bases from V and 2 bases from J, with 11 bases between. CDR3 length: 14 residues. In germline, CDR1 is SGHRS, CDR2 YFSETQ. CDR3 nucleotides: TGCGCCAGCAGCTCGAACCAGGGAAACACTGAAGCTTTCTTT. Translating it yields CASSSNQGNTEAFF.

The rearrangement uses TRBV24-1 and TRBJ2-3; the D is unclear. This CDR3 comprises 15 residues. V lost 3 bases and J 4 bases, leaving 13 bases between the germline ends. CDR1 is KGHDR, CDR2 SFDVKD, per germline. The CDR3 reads CATSDPLAAPDTQYF. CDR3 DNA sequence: TGTGCCACCAGTGATCCCCTCGCAGCGCCAGATACGCAGTATTTT.

CDR3 sequence reads: CASSSRLAGSLYEQYF. The CDR3 DNA reads as TGTGCCAGCAGCTCGAGGCTAGCGGGATCTCTCTACGAGCAGTACTTC. J is TRBJ2-7 and V is TRBV7-2; TRBD2 agrees at 9 bases. The J segment lost 3 bases and the V segment lost 4 bases, leaving 10 bases of the junction unmatched. CDR1 SGHTA and CDR2 FQGNSA come from the germline V gene. CDR3 size: 16 residues.

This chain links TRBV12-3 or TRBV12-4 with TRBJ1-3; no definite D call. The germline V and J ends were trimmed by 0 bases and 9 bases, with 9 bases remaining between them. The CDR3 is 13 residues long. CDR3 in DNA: TGTGCCAGCAGTTTAGCAGGAGGCGGCACCATATATTTT. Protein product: CASSLAGGGTIYF.

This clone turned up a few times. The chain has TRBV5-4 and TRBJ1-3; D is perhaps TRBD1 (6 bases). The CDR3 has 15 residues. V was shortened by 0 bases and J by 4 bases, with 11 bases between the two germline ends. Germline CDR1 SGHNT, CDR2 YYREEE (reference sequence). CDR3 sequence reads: CASSLAGVYGNTIYF. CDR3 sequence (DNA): TGTGCCAGCAGCTTGGCAGGGGTTTACGGAAACACCATATATTTT.

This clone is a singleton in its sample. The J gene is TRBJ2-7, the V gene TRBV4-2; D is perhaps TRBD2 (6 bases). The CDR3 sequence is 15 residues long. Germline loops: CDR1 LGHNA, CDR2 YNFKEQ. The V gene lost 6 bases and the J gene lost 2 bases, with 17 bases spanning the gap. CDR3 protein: CASRGDSTLPYEQYF. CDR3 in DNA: TGTGCCAGCAGGGGGGACTCCACCCTCCCCTACGAGCAGTACTTC.

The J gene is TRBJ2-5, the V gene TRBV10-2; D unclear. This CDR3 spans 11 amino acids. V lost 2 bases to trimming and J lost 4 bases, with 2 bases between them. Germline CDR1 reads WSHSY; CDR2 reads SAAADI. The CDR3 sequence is CASSERETQYF. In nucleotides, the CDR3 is TGCGCCAGCAGTGAGCGAGAGACCCAGTACTTC.

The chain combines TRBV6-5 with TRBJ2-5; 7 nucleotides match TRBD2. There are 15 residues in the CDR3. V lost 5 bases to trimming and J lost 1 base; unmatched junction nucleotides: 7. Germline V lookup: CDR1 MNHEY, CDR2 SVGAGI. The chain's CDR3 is CASSTTGTIQETQYF. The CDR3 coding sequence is TGTGCCAGCAGTACTACCGGGACTATCCAAGAGACCCAGTACTTC.